This T cell receptor beta chain appears in the sequencing data of a study of cytomegalovirus exposure and HLA in healthy donors. This clone was seen only a few times. The V end was cut by 7 bases, the J end by 12 bases, with 13 bases between. CDR3 size: 11 residues. CDR1 and CDR2 from the germline V gene are MNHEY and SVGAGI. In the PCR, 60 Vbeta and 13 Jbeta primers were used. This table comes from immunoSEQ multiplex PCR, and its TCRdb copy is limited to in-frame clones, with some not included. The table shows roughly 130,000 clones, with roughly two thirds occurring only once. The study sampled nominally healthy donors, though unrecorded immune exposures were likely.

This clonotype originated in a man aged 25-40 years in good health and CMV-seropositive. The chain couples TRBV6-5 to TRBJ2-1; tentative D call: TRBD2 (5 bases). Material for sequencing was PBMCs. This chain's CDR3 is CASTFGEGQFF. The DNA of the CDR3 is TGTGCCAGCACCTTCGGTGAGGGGCAGTTCTTC.